This T cell receptor (beta chain) came from a study of regulatory T cells in long-lasting Graves disease. V dropped 5 bases and J dropped 4; count of bases not matched to a gene: 6. The CDR3 covers 15 residues. The germline V gene has CDR1 MNHEY and CDR2 SMNVEV (reference sequence). Time point of the sample: newly diagnosed GD, antithyroid drugs for less than 3 months. PBMC RNA served as the TCR library source. CDR3 regions were amplified by Arm-PCR using iRepertoire HTBI primers to build TCR beta libraries. Each CDR3 protein is one row after TCRdb ran MiXCR on the multiplex PCR reads. The sample records hundreds of thousands of distinct CDR3 sequences, around 15% being singletons.

The chain uses TRBV27 and TRBJ1-5; 9 positions match TRBD1. This material consisted of peripheral blood mononuclear cells (PBMCs), taken at new diagnosis, from a patient treated with antithyroid drugs. This clonotype originated in a female donor with Graves disease. The DNA of the CDR3 is TGTGCCAGCAGTACTACAGGGGGCTGGAATCAGCCCCAGCATTTT. Its translation is CASSTTGGWNQPQHF.